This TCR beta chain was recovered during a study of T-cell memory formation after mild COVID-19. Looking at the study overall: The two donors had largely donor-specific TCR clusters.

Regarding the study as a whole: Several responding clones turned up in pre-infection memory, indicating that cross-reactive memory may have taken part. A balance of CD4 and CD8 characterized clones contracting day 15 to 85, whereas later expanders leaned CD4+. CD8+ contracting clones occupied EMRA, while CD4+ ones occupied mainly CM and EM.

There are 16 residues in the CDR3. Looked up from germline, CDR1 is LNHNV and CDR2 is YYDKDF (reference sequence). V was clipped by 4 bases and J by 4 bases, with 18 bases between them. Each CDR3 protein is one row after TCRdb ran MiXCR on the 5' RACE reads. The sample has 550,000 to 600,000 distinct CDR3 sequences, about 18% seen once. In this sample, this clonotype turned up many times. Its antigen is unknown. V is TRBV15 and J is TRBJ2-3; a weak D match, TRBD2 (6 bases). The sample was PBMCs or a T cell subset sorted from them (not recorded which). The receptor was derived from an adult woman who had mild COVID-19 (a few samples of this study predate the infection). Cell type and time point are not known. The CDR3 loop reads CATSTGGWVGPDTQYF. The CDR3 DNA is TGTGCCACCAGCACCGGAGGGTGGGTGGGGCCAGATACGCAGTATTTT.